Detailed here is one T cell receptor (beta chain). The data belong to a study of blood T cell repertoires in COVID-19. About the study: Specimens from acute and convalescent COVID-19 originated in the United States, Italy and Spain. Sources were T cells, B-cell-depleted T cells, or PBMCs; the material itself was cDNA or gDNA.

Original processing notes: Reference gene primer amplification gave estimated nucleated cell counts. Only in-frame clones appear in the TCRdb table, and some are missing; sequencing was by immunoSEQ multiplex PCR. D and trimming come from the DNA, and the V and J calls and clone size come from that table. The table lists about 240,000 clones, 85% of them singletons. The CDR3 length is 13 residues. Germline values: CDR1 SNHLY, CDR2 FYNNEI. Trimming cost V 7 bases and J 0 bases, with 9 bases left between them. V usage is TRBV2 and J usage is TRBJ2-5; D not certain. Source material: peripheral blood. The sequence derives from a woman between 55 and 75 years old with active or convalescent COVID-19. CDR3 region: CASTLHNQETQYF. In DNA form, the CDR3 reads TGTGCCAGCACCCTTCACAACCAAGAGACCCAGTACTTC.